This T cell receptor beta chain is drawn from a study of T cell responses to AZD1222 COVID-19 vaccine. Remarks on this clone: The antigen is not known.

General observations from the study: Spike was spanned by vaccine-associated CD4 TCRs, which were dominant at 160-218 and 743-854. Clonal diversity was possibly underestimated; the donors were predominantly white British and more often female.

Trimming took off 4 bases at V and 6 bases at J, with 13 bases between the two ends. This CDR3 spans 14 amino acids. Germline CDR1 MNHEY, CDR2 SVGAGI. Clones were read by immunoSEQ multiplex PCR, and TCRdb kept only the in-frame ones, dropping some. The sample includes fewer than 120,000 clones, roughly four fifths seen only once; the top ten take 4% to 5%. This clonotype was obtained from an adult in good health. The rearrangement joins TRBV6-5 to TRBJ2-1, with D perhaps matching TRBD2 (6 bases). Sequenced material: peripheral blood, taken on day 0 of AZD1222 vaccination. CDR3 nucleotide sequence: TGTGCCAGCAGTTCGGGGGACCCTAGCAATGAGCAGTTCTTC. Translating it yields CASSSGDPSNEQFF.